The sequence of this T cell receptor (beta chain) was determined in a study of cytomegalovirus exposure and HLA in healthy donors. General observations from the study: In a later analysis, V- and J-gene trimming of beta chains associated with a DCLRE1C missense variant, replicated independently. Being indistinguishable, some V segments were excluded, TRBV6-2 and TRBV6-3 among them. According to a later analysis, most TCR beta chains associated with CMV appeared HLA-restricted.

This clone was recorded once. Its target is not known. CDR1 is MDHEN, CDR2 SYDVKM, per germline. The ends were cut back, 2 bases at V and 1 base at J, with 11 bases in the middle. This CDR3 has 15 residues. Amplification used 60 Vbeta primers and 13 Jbeta primers. Profiled with immunoSEQ multiplex PCR; TCRdb holds only in-frame clones, not every one. The repertoire holds almost 200,000 clones, around 80% seen once, with 1.9% in the top ten. The genes are TRBV28 and TRBJ1-1; perhaps TRBD1 as D (5 bases). This sequence was found in a man aged 25 to 40 in good health and CMV-seronegative. Sequencing was done on a sample of PBMCs. CDR3 DNA: TGTGCCAGCAGTTTACCGGACACGAGGAACACTGAAGCTTTCTTT. As protein: CASSLPDTRNTEAFF.